The T cell receptor beta chain described here comes from a study of blood T cell repertoires in COVID-19. Whole-study context: Acute and convalescent COVID-19 specimens originated in the United States, Italy and Spain. Sample material is recorded as cDNA or gDNA derived from T cells, B-cell-depleted T cells, or PBMCs.

Under the authors' procedure: Reference gene primer amplification in the assay estimated nucleated cell counts. Data came from immunoSEQ multiplex PCR; TCRdb stores just in-frame clones and leaves some out. V and J calls and clone size follow that table, whereas D and trimming were derived from the DNA. The sample yields around 70,000 clones, about four fifths seen once. J gave up 2 bases and V 2 bases, and 5 bases lay outside the gene matches. The germline gives CDR1 SGDLS, CDR2 YYNGEE. CDR3 length: 15 residues. This sequence originates from a man between 65 and 80 years old with acute or convalescent COVID-19. Material for sequencing was peripheral blood. The rearrangement joins TRBV9 to TRBJ2-3; 7 nucleotides agree with TRBD1. The CDR3 sequence is CASSVRTGFTDTQYF. CDR3 coding DNA: TGTGCCAGCAGCGTTAGGACAGGCTTCACAGATACGCAGTATTTT.